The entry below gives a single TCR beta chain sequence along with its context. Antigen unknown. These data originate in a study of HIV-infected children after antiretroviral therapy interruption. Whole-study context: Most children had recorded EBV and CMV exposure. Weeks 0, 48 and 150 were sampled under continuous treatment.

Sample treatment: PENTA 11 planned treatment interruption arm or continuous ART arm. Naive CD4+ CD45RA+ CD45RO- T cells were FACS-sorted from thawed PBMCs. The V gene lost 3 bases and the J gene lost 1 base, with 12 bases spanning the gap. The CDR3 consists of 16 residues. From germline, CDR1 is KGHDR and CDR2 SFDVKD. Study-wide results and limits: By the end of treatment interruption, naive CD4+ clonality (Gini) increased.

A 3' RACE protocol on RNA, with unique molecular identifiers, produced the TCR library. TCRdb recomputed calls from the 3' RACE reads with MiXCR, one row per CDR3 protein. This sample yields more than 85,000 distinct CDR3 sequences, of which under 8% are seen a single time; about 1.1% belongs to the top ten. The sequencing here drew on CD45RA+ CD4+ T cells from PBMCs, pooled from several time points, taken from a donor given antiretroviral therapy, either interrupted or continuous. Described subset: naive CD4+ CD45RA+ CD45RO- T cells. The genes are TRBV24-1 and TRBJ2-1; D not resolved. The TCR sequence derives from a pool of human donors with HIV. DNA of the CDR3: TGTGCCACCAGTGATAGCAGTCCCAGATCCTACAATGAGCAGTTCTTC. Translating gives CATSDSSPRSYNEQFF.